A single sample gave rise to the 31 T cell receptor beta chains below, sequenced in a study of glioma-infiltrating T cells. Using RNA template, CDR3s of TCR alpha and beta were amplified with iRepertoire arm-PCR. One entry per CDR3 protein, called by TCRdb with MiXCR from the multiplex PCR reads. The profile shows roughly 100,000 distinct CDR3 sequences, around 28% of them singletons. Source material: glioma tissue, nonneoplastic brain tissue, or PBMCs (not recorded which). All receptors derive from a human donor with low-grade glioma or glioblastoma, undergoing nonglioma brain surgery, or in good health (not recorded which).

Concerning this clonotype itself: A much larger clone differs from this one at a single base, so this may be a read error. V gene TRBV7-9 combines with J gene TRBJ1-3, with unresolved D. The CDR3 totals 15 residues. With 1 base removed from V and 1 base from J, the gap between germline ends came to 8 bases. The germline V gene has CDR1 SEHNR and CDR2 FQNEAQ (reference sequence). The CDR3 loop is CASSLEVGSGNTIYF. The CDR3 nucleotides read TGTGCCAGCAGCTTAGAAGTCGGTTCTGGAAACACCATATATTTT.

In this sample, this clonotype turned up a few times. The chain links TRBV2 to TRBJ2-2, with TRBD2 as a possible D gene (7 bases). CDR1 and CDR2 (germline): SNHLY, FYNNEI. The V end lost 7 bases, the J end lost 5 bases, and 20 bases lay between the germline ends. The CDR3 runs 16 residues. The CDR3 DNA reads TGTGCCAGCACCTCCTGGGGGGGGCAGCGGACCGGGGAGCTGTTTTTT. Its protein is CASTSWGGQRTGELFF.

To note about this clonotype: A single base separates this from a much larger clone, so it may be a read error. The J gene is TRBJ2-3, the V gene TRBV2, with D perhaps assigned TRBD1 or TRBD2 (5 bases each). The CDR3 has 15 amino acids. CDR1 is SNHLY, CDR2 FYNNEI, per germline. The CDR3 DNA is TGTGCCAGCATCCACCGGGACCTAGCAACAGATAGGCAGTATTTT. Translating it yields CASIHRDLATDRQYF.

The rearrangement links TRBV20-1 to TRBJ2-7; D ambiguous. This CDR3 is built from 17 residues. Germline assignment: CDR1 DFQATT and CDR2 SNEGSKA (reference sequence). V lost 3 bases, J lost 1 base, and 22 bases lay in between. The CDR3 spells CSASDLARPYQSYEQYF. CDR3 coding DNA: TGCAGTGCTAGCGATTTGGCCCGGCCCTACCAATCCTACGAGCAGTACTTC.

The rearrangement joins TRBV19 to TRBJ1-5; weak D call: TRBD1 (5 bases). This CDR3 region has 16 residues. The germline V gene encodes CDR1 LNHDA and CDR2 SQIVND (reference sequence). Trimming shortened V by 7 bases and J by 4 bases, and 20 bases separated the two germline ends. The CDR3 is CASNVRPPGVNQPQHF. CDR3 coding DNA: TGTGCCAGTAACGTACGGCCGCCGGGGGTTAATCAGCCCCAGCATTTT.

This sequence joins TRBV6-8 and TRBJ2-6; a possible D gene is TRBD1 (6 bases). Germline V gene sequence: CDR1 MNHGY, CDR2 SAAAGT. CDR3 length equals 18 residues. The V gene lost 6 bases and the J gene lost 0 bases, with 18 bases spanning the gap. CDR3 in amino acids: CASRHLTTGISGANVLTF. The DNA for the CDR3 is TGTGCCAGCAGGCACCTTACAACAGGGATCTCTGGGGCCAACGTCCTGACTTTC.

This clonotype was recorded a few times. The chain's CDR3 is CASSLAQGNYGYTF. The CDR3 bases are TGTGCCAGCAGCTTAGCCCAGGGAAACTATGGCTACACCTTC. This rearrangement joins TRBV7-2 to TRBJ1-2; possible D gene TRBD1, 5 bases. The germline CDR1 and CDR2 sequences are SGHTA and FQGNSA. The CDR3 is 14 amino acids. Trimming took off 0 bases at V and 2 bases at J, with 7 bases between the two ends.

As regards this clonotype: This may stem from a read error, because a much larger clone lies one nucleotide away. The chain joins TRBV7-3 to TRBJ2-3, with 11 bases identical to TRBD2. V shed 4 bases, J shed 2 bases, and the junction held 5 bases outside the gene matches. Per the germline V gene, CDR1 is SGHTA and CDR2 is FQGTGA. The CDR3 totals 16 residues. The CDR3 spells CASSWALAGDTDTQYF. The CDR3, as DNA: TGTGCCAGCAGCTGGGCACTAGCGGGGGACACAGATACGCAGTATTTT. The full variable domain, in which reference TRBV7-3 and TRBJ2-3 provide the parts outside the CDR3, is GAGVSQTPSNKVTEKGKYVELRCDPISGHTALYWYRQSLGQGPEFLIYFQGTGAADDSGLPNDRFFAVRPEGSVSTLKIQRTERGDSAVYLCASSWALAGDTDTQYFGPGTRLTVL.

This clonotype appeared once. A read error is possible here, since a much larger clone lies one base away. The V call is TRBV28, the J call TRBJ2-5; D remains unclear. The germline V gene has CDR1 MDHEN and CDR2 SYDVKM. Trimming pared 9 bases from V and 1 base from J, leaving 12 bases between. This CDR3 is built from 13 residues. The CDR3 sequence is CASSMGAQETQYF. Here the CDR3 DNA reads TGTGCCAGTAGTATGGGTGCCCAAGAGACCCAGTACTTC. Looking up the rest from reference TRBV28 and TRBJ2-5 gives the full variable domain: DVKVTQSSRYLVKRTGEKVFLECVQDMDHENMFWYRQDPGLGLRLIYFSYDVKMKEKGDIPEGYSVSREKKERFSLILESASTNQTSMYLCASSMGAQETQYFGPGTRLLVL.

This clonotype was observed a handful of times. The chain combines TRBV9 with TRBJ2-3; 10 nucleotides match TRBD2. V lost 4 bases and J lost 2; bases outside the gene matches: 4. The CDR3 sequence is 15 residues long. From germline, CDR1 is SGDLS and CDR2 YYNGEE. The DNA for the CDR3 is TGTGCCAGCAGCCCTAGCGGGGGATTCACAGATACGCAGTATTTT. This gives the protein CASSPSGGFTDTQYF. Full variable domain (rest looked up from reference TRBV9 and TRBJ2-3): DSGVTQTPKHLITATGQRVTLRCSPRSGDLSVYWYQQSLDQGLQFLIQYYNGEERAKGNILERFSAQQFPDLHSELNLSSLELGDSALYFCASSPSGGFTDTQYFGPGTRLTVL.

With regard to this clonotype: No conserved phenylalanine or tryptophan ends this CDR3, so it is likely a read error. This sequence joins TRBV29-1 and TRBJ2-5; maybe TRBD2 (6 bases). Trimming left V 5 bases short and J 1 base short, with 11 bases between. Germline CDR1 SQVTM, CDR2 ANQGSEA. This CDR3 is 13 amino acids long. The CDR3 here is CSVSGGPQETQYL. In DNA form, the CDR3 reads TGCAGCGTTTCCGGGGGACCCCAAGAGACCCAGTACCTC.

This clonotype was counted at least ten times. V gene TRBV28 combines with J gene TRBJ1-2; D gene uncertain. Germline CDR1 is MDHEN and CDR2 is SYDVKM. V was trimmed by 3 bases and J by 4 bases, leaving 3 bases between them. CDR3 length: 11 residues. As DNA, the CDR3 is TGTGCCAGCAGTTTCCGCTATGGCTACACCTTC. Its translation: CASSFRYGYTF.

The CDR3 sequence: CASSLDLPTSLGDTQYF. The CDR3 bases are TGTGCCAGCAGCTTAGATCTCCCGACTAGCTTGGGGGATACGCAGTATTTT. J is TRBJ2-3 and V is TRBV11-2, with 7 positions matching TRBD2. The CDR3 has 17 amino acids. V lost 0 bases, J lost 6 bases, and 12 bases stayed unmatched. Germline CDR1 and CDR2: SGHAT and FQNNGV.

The V gene is TRBV11-2, the J gene TRBJ1-5; D call uncertain. CDR3 length equals 13 residues. Per the germline V gene, CDR1 is SGHAT and CDR2 is FQNNGV. Trimming pared 4 bases from V and 4 bases from J, leaving 8 bases between. CDR3 bases: TGTGCCAGCAGCTGGCAGGAGAATCAGCCCCAGCATTTT. This codes for CASSWQENQPQHF. The full variable domain, completed using reference TRBV11-2 and TRBJ1-5, is EAGVAQSPRYKIIEKRQSVAFWCNPISGHATLYWYQQILGQGPKLLIQFQNNGVVDDSQLPKDRFSAERLKGVDSTLKIQPAKLEDSAVYLCASSWQENQPQHFGDGTRLSIL.

The chain is built from TRBV2 and TRBJ1-2; D perhaps matches TRBD1 (6 bases). Germline CDR1 and CDR2: SNHLY and FYNNEI. Trimming took off 7 bases at V and 10 bases at J, with 19 bases between the two ends. The CDR3 extends over 13 amino acids. The CDR3 here is CASTPRTGFVYTF. The CDR3 nucleotides are TGTGCCAGCACCCCCCGCACAGGGTTTGTCTACACCTTC.

This sequence joins TRBV12-5 and TRBJ2-3; a possible D gene is TRBD1 (6 bases). The CDR3 is 14 amino acids. Germline assignment: CDR1 LGHNT and CDR2 FRNRAP. The V gene lost 6 bases and the J gene lost 7 bases, with 17 bases spanning the gap. Here the CDR3 DNA reads TGTGCTAGTGGCCTCCGACAGGATCCGAATACGCAGTATTTT. It codes for CASGLRQDPNTQYF.

This clonotype was seen at least ten times. V and J are TRBV20-1 and TRBJ1-1; D not resolved. The germline V gene encodes CDR1 DFQATT and CDR2 SNEGSKA (reference sequence). The CDR3 has 12 amino acids. V lost 1 base and J lost 5, with 8 bases in between. Written as DNA, the CDR3 is TGCAGTGCTAGAGTAAGGACGACTGAAGCTTTCTTT. Translating it yields CSARVRTTEAFF.

This clonotype was recorded at least ten times. The V and J genes are TRBV27 and TRBJ1-5, with a weak D call TRBD1 (5 bases). This CDR3 region has 15 residues. The germline V gene has CDR1 MNHEY and CDR2 SMNVEV (reference sequence). Trimming removed 1 base from V and 5 bases from J, with 12 bases in between. For the CDR3, the DNA is TGTGCCAGCAGTTTATATCAGGGTTTACATCAGCCCCAGCATTTT. This encodes CASSLYQGLHQPQHF.

This clonotype was detected many times. The chain combines TRBV7-9 with TRBJ2-5; 9 nucleotides line up with TRBD2. In germline, CDR1 is SEHNR, CDR2 FQNEAQ (reference sequence). V shed 5 bases, J shed 3 bases, and the junction held 10 bases outside the gene matches. CDR3 size: 16 residues. The CDR3 bases are TGTGCCAGCAGCCCAAATCCGGGGACTAGCAAAGAGACCCAGTACTTC. Its translation: CASSPNPGTSKETQYF.

CDR3 sequence: CAWSITGEETQYF. The CDR3 region has the DNA TGTGCCTGGAGTATTACGGGGGAAGAGACCCAGTACTTC. The rearrangement joins TRBV30 to TRBJ2-5; TRBD2 is a possible D gene (6 bases). This CDR3 spans 13 amino acids. The germline V and J ends were trimmed by 2 bases and 3 bases, with 10 bases remaining between them. The germline V gene encodes CDR1 GTSNPN and CDR2 SVGIG (reference sequence).

Written as DNA, the CDR3 is TGTGCCAGCAGCTTAAGCGGCGCGGGCAATGAGCAGTTCTTC. Its translation is CASSLSGAGNEQFF. V usage is TRBV7-3 and J usage is TRBJ2-1, with D possibly being TRBD2 (5 bases). The CDR3 covers 14 residues. V was trimmed by 1 base and J by 6 bases, leaving 10 bases between them. CDR1 and CDR2 (germline): SGHTA, FQGTGA.

The table lists this clonotype with a few counts. This chain uses TRBV7-9 with TRBJ1-1; D is unresolved. Germline V lookup: CDR1 SEHNR, CDR2 FQNEAQ (reference sequence). The CDR3 spans 13 residues. V was clipped by 3 bases and J by 4 bases, with 9 bases between them. CDR3 region: CASSFAGGTEAFF. The DNA of the CDR3 is TGTGCCAGCAGCTTTGCCGGAGGCACTGAAGCTTTCTTT.

The rearrangement links TRBV29-1 to TRBJ1-3; D unclear. V lost 1 base to trimming and J lost 0 bases, with 16 bases between them. There are 17 residues in the CDR3. The germline V gene encodes CDR1 SQVTM and CDR2 ANQGSEA. The CDR3 protein is CSVEAGPTSYSGNTIYF. In DNA, the CDR3 is TGCAGCGTTGAAGCAGGACCCACCTCTTACTCTGGAAACACCATATATTTT.

The J gene is TRBJ2-3, the V gene TRBV4-2; a possible D gene is TRBD2 (6 bases). Germline CDR1 and CDR2: LGHNA and YNFKEQ. The germline V and J ends were trimmed by 0 bases and 2 bases, with 33 bases remaining between them. The CDR3 runs to 23 residues. The CDR3 sequence is CASSQENYGGASLMPSLTDTQYF. The DNA for the CDR3 is TGTGCCAGCAGCCAAGAAAATTACGGGGGAGCTAGCCTTATGCCTTCCCTCACAGATACGCAGTATTTT.

About this clonotype: A much larger clone differs by one base, so this may be a read error. The J gene is TRBJ1-1, the V gene TRBV7-9, with TRBD1 as a possible D gene (6 bases). This CDR3 has 12 amino acids. Germline V gene lookup returns CDR1 SEHNR and CDR2 FQNEAQ (reference sequence). The CDR3 reads CASSFAGARALF. The CDR3 DNA sequence: TGTGCCAGCAGCTTTGCAGGGGCTAGGGCTTTATTT.

This clonotype was detected only a few times. This chain connects TRBV2 to TRBJ2-3; 8 positions match TRBD2. Per the germline V gene, CDR1 is SNHLY and CDR2 is FYNNEI. CDR3 length equals 17 residues. After removal of 6 bases from V and 2 bases from J, the junction contained 13 bases not matched to a gene. CDR3 in DNA: TGTGCCAGCAGACCCGGGACTAGGTTGTATTTCACAGATACGCAGTATTTT. Translated, it gives CASRPGTRLYFTDTQYF.

As to this clonotype: This may be a read error: a much more frequent sequence differs by one nucleotide. The chain couples TRBV2 to TRBJ1-1, with D possibly being TRBD1 (5 bases). Germline loops: CDR1 SNHLY, CDR2 FYNNEI. Trimming left V 6 bases short and J 6 bases short, with 20 bases between. This CDR3 has 15 residues. CDR3 sequence reads: CASRALGRRRSEAFF. For the CDR3, the DNA is TGTGCCAGCAGAGCGCTGGGACGGCGGCGCTCTGAAGCTTTCTTT.

V gene TRBV3-1 combines with J gene TRBJ1-2; TRBD1 is a possible D gene (6 bases). This CDR3 is built from 14 residues. Germline V gene lookup returns CDR1 LGHDT and CDR2 YNNKEL (reference sequence). Deletions cut 5 bases from V and 4 bases from J, with 14 bases between. CDR3: CASSNRDIGYGYTF. CDR3 nucleotide sequence: TGTGCCAGCAGCAACCGGGACATTGGCTATGGCTACACCTTC.

This clonotype has at least ten counts. This chain links TRBV28 with TRBJ2-7, with D tentatively TRBD2 (5 bases). CDR3 size: 14 residues. Deletions cut 0 bases from V and 3 bases from J, with 9 bases between. Germline values: CDR1 MDHEN, CDR2 SYDVKM. Here the CDR3 reads CASSLWRVFYEQYF. The CDR3 nucleotides read TGTGCCAGCAGTTTATGGAGGGTTTTCTACGAGCAGTACTTC.

This clonotype was seen more than once but under ten times. Being one base from a much bigger clone, this may be a read error. V and J are TRBV6-1 and TRBJ2-5; TRBD2 is a possible D gene (6 bases). Looked up from germline, CDR1 is MNHNS and CDR2 is SASEGT. The length of the CDR3 is 13 residues. The V and J ends lost 6 bases and 2 bases respectively, with 10 bases between them. The DNA of the CDR3 is TGTGCCAGCAGGGTCGGAGGGCAAGAGACCCAGTACTTC. Translation gives CASRVGGQETQYF.

This clonotype was recorded many times. The CDR3 loop reads CSAPSSGGYTDTQYF. In DNA, the CDR3 is TGCAGTGCCCCCTCTAGCGGGGGGTACACAGATACGCAGTATTTT. The genes are TRBV20-1 and TRBJ2-3, with 11 nucleotides matching TRBD2. Germline CDR1 is DFQATT and CDR2 is SNEGSKA (reference sequence). Trimming cost V 6 bases and J 2 bases; bases outside gene matches: 7. The CDR3 totals 15 residues.